The entry below gives a single TCR beta chain sequence along with its context. This sample includes further DNA sequences coding for the same CDR3. This CDR3 is 12 amino acids long. Germline V gene sequence: CDR1 SQVTM, CDR2 ANQGSEA. With 3 bases removed from V and 3 bases from J, the gap between germline ends came to 9 bases. Assay used: immunoSEQ multiplex PCR; TCRdb lists only in-frame clones, some missing. The data contain about 46,000 clones, about 91% of them singletons. The data originate from a study of T cell changes during pregnancy in multiple sclerosis. The chain carries TRBV29-1 and TRBJ2-7; the D gene is possibly TRBD2 (6 bases). The receptor's source is a female donor with multiple sclerosis, enrolled in a pregnancy study. The sample here was CD8+ T cells from peripheral blood mononuclear cells, taken after pregnancy. DNA for the CDR3: TGCAGCGTTGAGTTAGCGGACTACGAGCAGTACTTC. Protein product: CSVELADYEQYF.